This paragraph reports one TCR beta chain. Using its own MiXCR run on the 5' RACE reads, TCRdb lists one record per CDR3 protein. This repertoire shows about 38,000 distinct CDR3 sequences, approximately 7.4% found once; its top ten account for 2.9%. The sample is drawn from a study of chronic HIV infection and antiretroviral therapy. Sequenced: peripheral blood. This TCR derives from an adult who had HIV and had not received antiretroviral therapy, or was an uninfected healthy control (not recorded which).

The CDR3 DNA reads as TGCAGTGATGGGGGCAGGGACGGCTACACCTTC. Protein product: CSDGGRDGYTF. This chain connects TRBV20-1 to TRBJ1-2, with a weak D call TRBD1 (6 bases). Trimming took 7 bases from V and 8 from J, leaving 14 bases between them. CDR3 size: 11 residues. Germline CDR1 is DFQATT and CDR2 is SNEGSKA (reference sequence).